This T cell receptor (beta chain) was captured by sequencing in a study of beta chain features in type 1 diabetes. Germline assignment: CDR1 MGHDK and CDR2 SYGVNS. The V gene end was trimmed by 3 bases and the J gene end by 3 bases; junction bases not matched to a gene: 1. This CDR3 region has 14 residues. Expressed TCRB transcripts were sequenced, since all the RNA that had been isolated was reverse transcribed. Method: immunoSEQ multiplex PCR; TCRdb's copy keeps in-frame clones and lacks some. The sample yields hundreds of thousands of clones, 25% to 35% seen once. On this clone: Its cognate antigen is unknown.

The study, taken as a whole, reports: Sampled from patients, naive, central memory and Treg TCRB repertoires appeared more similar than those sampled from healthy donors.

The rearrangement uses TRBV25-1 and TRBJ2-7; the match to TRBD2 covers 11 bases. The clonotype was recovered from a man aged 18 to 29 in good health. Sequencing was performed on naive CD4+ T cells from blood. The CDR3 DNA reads TGTGCCAGCAGTGACGGACTAGCGGGCTACGAGCAGTACTTC. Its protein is CASSDGLAGYEQYF.